Detailed here is one T cell receptor beta chain. The CDR3 loop spans 15 amino acids. V was trimmed by 4 bases and J by 5 bases, leaving 17 bases between them. Germline V gene data show CDR1 as ENHRY and CDR2 as SYGVKD. The data stem from a study of blood T cell repertoires in COVID-19. Assay: immunoSEQ multiplex PCR; the TCRdb copy retains only in-frame clones and omits some. Of 270,000 or so clones in the sample, around 86% were seen once. The source is a woman aged 60-75 years with active or convalescent COVID-19. The rearrangement links TRBV10-3 to TRBJ1-2, with D possibly TRBD1 on 5 matching bases. Specimen: peripheral blood. CDR3 coding DNA: TGTGCCATCAGTGGCCGAGGGACTGCTACTTATGGCTACACCTTC. It yields the protein CAISGRGTATYGYTF.